This T cell receptor beta chain originates from a study of beta chain features in type 1 diabetes. For the study at large: Regarding age, gender and cell yields, patients proved similar to healthy donors. Study-wide results and caveats: Researchers caution that PCR might favor shorter templates, equally among patients and controls. The naive, central memory and Treg TCRB repertoires looked more alike in patients than they did in healthy donors. TCRB CDR3s from Type 1 diabetes patients were moderately but significantly shorter in all four CD4+ subsets.

Investigators reverse transcribed all isolated RNA, so they sequenced expressed TCRB transcripts. Using immunoSEQ multiplex PCR, the repertoire was profiled, and TCRdb retains in-frame clones only, with some absent. The sample has 680,000 or so clones; about an eighth are singletons. Per germline, CDR1 MNHNS and CDR2 SASEGT. The CDR3 is 12 amino acids. Trimming cost V 11 bases and J 4 bases, with 14 bases left between them. As concerns this clone: Its antigen is unidentified.

Via the markers CD45RO/CCR7/CD25/CD127/CD95/CD27, stem cell-like memory, regulatory, central memory and naive CD4+ cells were sorted. Sequenced sample: naive CD4+ T cells from blood. The J gene is TRBJ2-5, the V gene TRBV6-1; D tentatively fits TRBD1 or TRBD2 (6 bases each). The TCR comes from a young man with type 1 diabetes. The CDR3 DNA is TGTGCCTCTCGGGGGCCGGGAGAGACCCAGTACTTC. Translating gives CASRGPGETQYF.